These T cell receptor beta chains were read from a single sample in a study of blood T cell repertoires in COVID-19. Method: immunoSEQ multiplex PCR; TCRdb's copy keeps in-frame clones and lacks some. The sample holds 170,000 or so clones; 80% are singletons and the top ten take about 6.8%. Sequencing was done on a sample of peripheral blood. The receptors were sampled from a man aged 65-85 years with active or convalescent COVID-19. Each CDR3 is given with its conserved first and last residue. D genes are given only for firm matches. Rows may omit the clone size; those that give it use once, few, many or a size class.

J gene: TRBJ2-6
CDR3 length: 16
V gene: TRBV7-9
D gene: -
clone size: -
CDR3 DNA: TGTGCCAGCAGCTTAGTGTGGCAGGATGGGGCCAACGTCCTGACTTTC
CDR3 protein: CASSLVWQDGANVLTF

J gene: TRBJ2-5
CDR3 length: 17
V gene: TRBV7-8
D gene: TRBD2
clone size: -
CDR3 DNA: TGTGCCAGCAGCCCACTTGGGACTAGCGGAAGGCTAGAGACCCAGTACTTC
CDR3 protein: CASSPLGTSGRLETQYF

J gene: TRBJ2-3
CDR3 length: 15
V gene: TRBV7-2
D gene: TRBD2
clone size: -
CDR3 DNA: TGTGCCAGCAGCATAGCGGGCCCGGGCACAGATACGCAGTATTTT
CDR3 protein: CASSIAGPGTDTQYF

J gene: TRBJ2-6
CDR3 length: 18
V gene: TRBV5-6
D gene: -
clone size: -
CDR3 DNA: TGTGCCAGCAGCTTGGCAGTCCTGAGGAGATCTGGGGCCAACGTCCTGACTTTC
CDR3 protein: CASSLAVLRRSGANVLTF

J gene: TRBJ2-3
CDR3 length: 15
V gene: TRBV7-3
D gene: TRBD2
clone size: -
CDR3 DNA: TGTGCCAGCAGCTCTTTAGCGGGAGCGATAGATACGCAGTATTTT
CDR3 protein: CASSSLAGAIDTQYF

J gene: TRBJ1-1
CDR3 length: 13
V gene: TRBV6-5
D gene: -
clone size: -
CDR3 DNA: TGTGCCGCTCGGGGGGCCCTGGGGACTGAAGCTTTCTTT
CDR3 protein: CAARGALGTEAFF

J gene: TRBJ1-2
CDR3 length: 14
V gene: TRBV5-1
D gene: TRBD1
clone size: -
CDR3 DNA: TGCGCCAGCAGCGGACAGGGGGAGGCCTATGGCTACACCTTC
CDR3 protein: CASSGQGEAYGYTF

J gene: TRBJ2-7
CDR3 length: 15
V gene: TRBV9
D gene: -
clone size: -
CDR3 DNA: TGTGCCAGCAGCCCCCCCCCAGGGCAAGTCTACGAGCAGTACTTC
CDR3 protein: CASSPPPGQVYEQYF

J gene: TRBJ1-5
CDR3 length: 13
V gene: TRBV19
D gene: -
clone size: -
CDR3 DNA: TGTGCCAGTAGTTTGTTGAGAGATCAGCCCCAGCATTTT
CDR3 protein: CASSLLRDQPQHF

J gene: TRBJ1-1
CDR3 length: 13
V gene: TRBV19
D gene: -
clone size: -
CDR3 DNA: TGTGCCAGTAGTTACAGGGAAGCGACTGAAGCTTTCTTT
CDR3 protein: CASSYREATEAFF

J gene: TRBJ2-7
CDR3 length: 15
V gene: TRBV4-1
D gene: -
clone size: few
CDR3 DNA: TGCGCCAGCAGCAACACAGGGAAACCCCCCTACGAGCAGTACTTC
CDR3 protein: CASSNTGKPPYEQYF

J gene: TRBJ2-3
CDR3 length: 13
V gene: TRBV7-2
D gene: -
clone size: -
CDR3 DNA: TGTGCCAGCAGCTTGGAGAGGGCAGATACGCAGTATTTT
CDR3 protein: CASSLERADTQYF

J gene: TRBJ2-1
CDR3 length: 15
V gene: TRBV4-3
D gene: TRBD2
clone size: -
CDR3 DNA: TGCGCCAGCAGCCAAGAACGGACTAGCTACAATGAGCAGTTCTTC
CDR3 protein: CASSQERTSYNEQFF

J gene: TRBJ1-2
CDR3 length: 15
V gene: TRBV27
D gene: -
clone size: -
CDR3 DNA: TGTGCCAGCAGTTTTAACGACCGGGGTCTTTATGGCTACACCTTC
CDR3 protein: CASSFNDRGLYGYTF

J gene: TRBJ2-1
CDR3 length: 13
V gene: TRBV6-6
D gene: -
clone size: -
CDR3 DNA: TGTGCCAGCAGTCGGACCGGATGGGACATGCAGTTCTTC
CDR3 protein: CASSRTGWDMQFF

J gene: TRBJ2-3
CDR3 length: 15
V gene: TRBV19
D gene: -
clone size: -
CDR3 DNA: TGTGCCAGTAGCCCCCCGGGACTTGACACAGATACGCAGTATTTT
CDR3 protein: CASSPPGLDTDTQYF

J gene: TRBJ2-2
CDR3 length: 16
V gene: TRBV5-1
D gene: -
clone size: -
CDR3 DNA: TGCGCCAGCATGGAGATGGGGGCATCTAACACCGGGGAGCTGTTTTTT
CDR3 protein: CASMEMGASNTGELFF

J gene: TRBJ2-5
CDR3 length: 15
V gene: TRBV18
D gene: TRBD2
clone size: once
CDR3 DNA: TGTGCCAGCTCACCAACGGGAGGGCCCGAAGAGACCCAGTACTTC
CDR3 protein: CASSPTGGPEETQYF

J gene: TRBJ2-7
CDR3 length: 15
V gene: TRBV6-5
D gene: TRBD1
clone size: -
CDR3 DNA: TGTGCCAGCAGAATCCGGGACAGGGTCTACCACGAGCAGTACTTC
CDR3 protein: CASRIRDRVYHEQYF

J gene: TRBJ2-1
CDR3 length: 13
V gene: TRBV12-3/TRBV12-4
D gene: -
clone size: few
CDR3 DNA: TGTGCCAGCAGTTCCAGGGCCAACAATGAGCAGTTCTTC
CDR3 protein: CASSSRANNEQFF

J gene: TRBJ2-3
CDR3 length: 12
V gene: TRBV12-3/TRBV12-4
D gene: -
clone size: -
CDR3 DNA: TGTGCCAGCAGGAGTAGCTCAGATACGCAGTATTTT
CDR3 protein: CASRSSSDTQYF

J gene: TRBJ2-3
CDR3 length: 15
V gene: TRBV18
D gene: TRBD1
clone size: -
CDR3 DNA: TGTGCCAGCTCCCCCGGGACAGGGACTTCAGATACGCAGTATTTT
CDR3 protein: CASSPGTGTSDTQYF

J gene: TRBJ1-1
CDR3 length: 15
V gene: TRBV4-3
D gene: -
clone size: -
CDR3 DNA: TGCGCCAGCAGCCAAGTGGCGGGAGCCAACACTGAAGCTTTCTTT
CDR3 protein: CASSQVAGANTEAFF

J gene: TRBJ2-7
CDR3 length: 14
V gene: TRBV7-9
D gene: TRBD1
clone size: -
CDR3 DNA: TGTGCCAGCAGCGCGACAGGGGACAGCTACGAGCAGTACTTC
CDR3 protein: CASSATGDSYEQYF

J gene: TRBJ2-3
CDR3 length: 13
V gene: TRBV7-9
D gene: -
clone size: few
CDR3 DNA: TGTGCCAGCGGTAGCGGTAGTACAGATACGCAGTATTTT
CDR3 protein: CASGSGSTDTQYF

J gene: TRBJ2-7
CDR3 length: 12
V gene: TRBV27
D gene: TRBD1
clone size: few
CDR3 DNA: TGTGCCAGCAGTCACAGGGGCCACGAGCAGTACTTC
CDR3 protein: CASSHRGHEQYF

J gene: TRBJ2-1
CDR3 length: 15
V gene: TRBV7-2
D gene: TRBD2
clone size: few
CDR3 DNA: TGTGCCAGCAGCCCCCGACTAGCGGGGAACAATGAGCAGTTCTTC
CDR3 protein: CASSPRLAGNNEQFF

J gene: TRBJ1-1
CDR3 length: 15
V gene: TRBV18
D gene: TRBD1
clone size: -
CDR3 DNA: TGTGCCAGCTCGGCTAACCAGGGGGCCCGCACTGAAGCTTTCTTT
CDR3 protein: CASSANQGARTEAFF

J gene: TRBJ1-6
CDR3 length: 15
V gene: TRBV11-2
D gene: -
clone size: once
CDR3 DNA: TGTGCCAGCAGCTTAGATGGGCAGGGTGGATCACCCCTCCACTTT
CDR3 protein: CASSLDGQGGSPLHF

J gene: TRBJ2-6
CDR3 length: 17
V gene: TRBV23-1
D gene: -
clone size: -
CDR3 DNA: TGCGCCAGCAGTCACAAGCCTAACAGGGCTGGGGCCAACGTCCTGACTTTC
CDR3 protein: CASSHKPNRAGANVLTF

J gene: TRBJ1-1
CDR3 length: 14
V gene: TRBV20-1
D gene: -
clone size: -
CDR3 DNA: TGCAGTGCTAGTTGGCCAGTGATGAACACTGAAGCTTTCTTT
CDR3 protein: CSASWPVMNTEAFF

J gene: TRBJ2-3
CDR3 length: 18
V gene: TRBV12-5
D gene: TRBD2
clone size: -
CDR3 DNA: TGTGCTAGTGGTTTGGATAACCGGGACTACTTTTTCACAGATACGCAGTATTTT
CDR3 protein: CASGLDNRDYFFTDTQYF

J gene: TRBJ2-1
CDR3 length: 15
V gene: TRBV7-8
D gene: TRBD2
clone size: once
CDR3 DNA: TGTGCCAGCAGCTTAATGGCGGGAGTGGTAAATGAGCAGTTCTTC
CDR3 protein: CASSLMAGVVNEQFF

J gene: TRBJ2-7
CDR3 length: 16
V gene: TRBV4-1
D gene: -
clone size: -
CDR3 DNA: TGCGCCAGCAGCCAAGATAAGGGGGAAAGGGCCCACGAGCAGTACTTC
CDR3 protein: CASSQDKGERAHEQYF

J gene: TRBJ2-7
CDR3 length: 14
V gene: TRBV7-8
D gene: TRBD1
clone size: -
CDR3 DNA: TGTGCCAGCAGGGGGACAGGGGGCTCCTACGAGCAGTACTTC
CDR3 protein: CASRGTGGSYEQYF

J gene: TRBJ2-7
CDR3 length: 15
V gene: TRBV5-5
D gene: -
clone size: -
CDR3 DNA: TGTGCCAGCAGCTTGTCAATCACAGGGTTCGACGAGCAGTACTTC
CDR3 protein: CASSLSITGFDEQYF

J gene: TRBJ2-1
CDR3 length: 16
V gene: TRBV4-1
D gene: -
clone size: once
CDR3 DNA: TGCGCCAGCAGCCAAGATTGGTCGGACAGAAAGGATGAGCAGTTCTTC
CDR3 protein: CASSQDWSDRKDEQFF

J gene: TRBJ2-1
CDR3 length: 17
V gene: TRBV7-8
D gene: TRBD2
clone size: -
CDR3 DNA: TGTGCCAGCAGCTCCACTAGGACTAGCGGGAGGGTAGATGAGCAGTTCTTC
CDR3 protein: CASSSTRTSGRVDEQFF

J gene: TRBJ2-7
CDR3 length: 14
V gene: TRBV6-2/TRBV6-3
D gene: -
clone size: -
CDR3 DNA: TGTGCCAGCAGCCGCGGGACAGTCTCCTACGAGCAGTACTTC
CDR3 protein: CASSRGTVSYEQYF

J gene: TRBJ1-2
CDR3 length: 12
V gene: TRBV6-5
D gene: -
clone size: -
CDR3 DNA: TGTGCCAGCAGTACAGGGAACTATGGCTACACCTTC
CDR3 protein: CASSTGNYGYTF

J gene: TRBJ1-2
CDR3 length: 14
V gene: TRBV15
D gene: -
clone size: -
CDR3 DNA: TGTGCCACCAGCAGAGATTCCACCAGCTATGGCTACACCTTC
CDR3 protein: CATSRDSTSYGYTF

J gene: TRBJ2-7
CDR3 length: 15
V gene: TRBV6-5
D gene: -
clone size: -
CDR3 DNA: TGTGCCAGCAGTTACTGGAGGGCCCCTACCTACGAGCAGTACTTC
CDR3 protein: CASSYWRAPTYEQYF